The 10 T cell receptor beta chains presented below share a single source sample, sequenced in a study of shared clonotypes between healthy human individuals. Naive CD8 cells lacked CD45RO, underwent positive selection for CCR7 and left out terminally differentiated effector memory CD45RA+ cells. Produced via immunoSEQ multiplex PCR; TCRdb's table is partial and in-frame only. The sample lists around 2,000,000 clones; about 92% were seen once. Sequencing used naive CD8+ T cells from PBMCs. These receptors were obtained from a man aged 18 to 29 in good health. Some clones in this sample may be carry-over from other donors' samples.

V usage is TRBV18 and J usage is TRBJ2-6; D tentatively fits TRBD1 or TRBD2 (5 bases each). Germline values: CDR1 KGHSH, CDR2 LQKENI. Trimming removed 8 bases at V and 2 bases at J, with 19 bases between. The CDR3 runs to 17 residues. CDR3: CASTQTPVGAGANVLTF. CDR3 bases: TGTGCCAGCACACAAACACCGGTGGGGGCTGGGGCCAACGTCCTGACTTTC.

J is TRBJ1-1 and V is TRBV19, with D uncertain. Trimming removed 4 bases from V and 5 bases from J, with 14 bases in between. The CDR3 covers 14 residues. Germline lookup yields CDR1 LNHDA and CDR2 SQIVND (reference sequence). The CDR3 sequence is CASSTLDYLTEAFF. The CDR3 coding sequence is TGTGCCAGTAGTACTCTTGACTATTTGACTGAAGCTTTCTTT.

CDR3: CASSLSPGDQETQYF. CDR3 bases: TGTGCCAGCAGTTTAAGCCCTGGGGACCAAGAGACCCAGTACTTC. The rearrangement links TRBV27 to TRBJ2-5; no definite D call. Trimming removed 2 bases from V and 0 bases from J, with 10 bases in between. From germline, CDR1 is MNHEY and CDR2 SMNVEV (reference sequence). This CDR3 has 15 residues.

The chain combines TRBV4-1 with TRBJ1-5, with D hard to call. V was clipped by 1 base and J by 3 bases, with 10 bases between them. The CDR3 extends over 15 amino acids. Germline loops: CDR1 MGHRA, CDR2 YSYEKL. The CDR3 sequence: CASSQVTATNQPQHF. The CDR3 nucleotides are TGCGCCAGCAGCCAAGTTACAGCTACCAATCAGCCCCAGCATTTT.

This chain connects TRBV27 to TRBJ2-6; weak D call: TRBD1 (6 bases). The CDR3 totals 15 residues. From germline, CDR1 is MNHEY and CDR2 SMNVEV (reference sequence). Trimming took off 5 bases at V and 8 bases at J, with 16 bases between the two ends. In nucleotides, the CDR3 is TGTGCCAGCAGTATCAGGGGTCCCCGGACCAACGTCCTGACTTTC. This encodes CASSIRGPRTNVLTF.

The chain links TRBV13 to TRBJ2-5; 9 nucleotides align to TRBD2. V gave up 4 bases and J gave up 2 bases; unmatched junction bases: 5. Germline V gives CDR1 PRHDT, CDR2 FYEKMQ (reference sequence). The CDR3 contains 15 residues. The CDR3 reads CASSSETSGQETQYF. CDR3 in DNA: TGTGCCAGCAGCTCCGAGACTAGCGGACAAGAGACCCAGTACTTC.

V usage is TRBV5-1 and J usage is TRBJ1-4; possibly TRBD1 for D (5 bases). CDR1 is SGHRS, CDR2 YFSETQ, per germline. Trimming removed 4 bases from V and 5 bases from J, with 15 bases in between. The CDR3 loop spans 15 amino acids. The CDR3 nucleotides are TGCGCCAGCAGCGACCAGGGCGATGTCAATGAAAAACTGTTTTTT. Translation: CASSDQGDVNEKLFF. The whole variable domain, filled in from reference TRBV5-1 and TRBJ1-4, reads KAGVTQTPRYLIKTRGQQVTLSCSPISGHRSVSWYQQTPGQGLQFLFEYFSETQRNKGNFPGRFSGRQFSNSRSEMNVSTLELGDSALYLCASSDQGDVNEKLFFGSGTQLSVL.

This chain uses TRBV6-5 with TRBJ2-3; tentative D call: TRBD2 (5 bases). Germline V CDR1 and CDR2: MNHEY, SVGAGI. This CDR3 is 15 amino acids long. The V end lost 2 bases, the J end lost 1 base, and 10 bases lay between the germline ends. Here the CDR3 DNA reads TGTGCCAGCAGTTACGGGAGACACCGCACAGATACGCAGTATTTT. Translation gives CASSYGRHRTDTQYF.

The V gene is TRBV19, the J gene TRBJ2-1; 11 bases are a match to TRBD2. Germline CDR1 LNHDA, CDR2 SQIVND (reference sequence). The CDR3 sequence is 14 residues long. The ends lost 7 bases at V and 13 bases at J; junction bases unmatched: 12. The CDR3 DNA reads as TGTGCCAGTACGGCTCTAGCGGGAGGCCTGAACCAGTTCTTC. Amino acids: CASTALAGGLNQFF.

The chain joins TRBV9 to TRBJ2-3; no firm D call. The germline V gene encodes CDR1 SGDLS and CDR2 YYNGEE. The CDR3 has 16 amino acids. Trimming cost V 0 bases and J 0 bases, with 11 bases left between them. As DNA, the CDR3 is TGTGCCAGCAGCGTAGGGGAAGTCTCGAGCACAGATACGCAGTATTTT. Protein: CASSVGEVSSTDTQYF.